This T cell receptor beta chain was sequenced for a study of T cell responses to AZD1222 COVID-19 vaccine. The CDR3 contains 15 residues. V was clipped by 5 bases and J by 2 bases, with 15 bases between them. Germline V CDR1 and CDR2: SGHTA, FQGNSA. TCRdb keeps only in-frame clones here, not all; method: immunoSEQ multiplex PCR. The sample lists about 100,000 clones, around 92% occurring once. The rearrangement joins TRBV7-2 to TRBJ1-1; D call uncertain. This specimen consisted of peripheral blood, obtained 28 days after the second AZD1222 dose. This TCR derives from an adult who received the AZD1222 COVID-19 vaccine. In DNA, the CDR3 is TGTGCCAGCAGCCGTATCAGCAATCTTAACACTGAAGCTTTCTTT. This translates into CASSRISNLNTEAFF.